This TCR beta chain was documented in a study of cytomegalovirus exposure and HLA in healthy donors. The CDR3 is made up of 14 amino acids. CDR1 is SGHRS, CDR2 YFSETQ, per germline. Trimming cost V 1 base and J 5 bases; bases outside gene matches: 2. Notes on this clone: Its target is unknown.

PCR primers comprised 60 Vbeta and 13 Jbeta primers. As originally analysed: Some 11 million of the about 80 million unique TCR beta chains counted in a later analysis were shared. TCRdb's copy holds only in-frame clones and misses some; the assay was immunoSEQ multiplex PCR. V and J calls and clone size come straight from that table; D and trimming were deduced from the DNA. The profile covers about 190,000 clones, with roughly four fifths appearing a single time and approximately 2.1% taken by the ten largest. The study's findings and limits: Overall, around 160 TCR beta chains were annotated as cytomegalovirus-associated. Trimming of TCR beta V- and J-genes showed a link, identified in a later analysis, to a missense DCLRE1C variant. A later analysis found TCR association rates differed by HLA locus, highest for DRB1 and lowest for HLA-C.

The sample was PBMCs. The chain couples TRBV5-1 to TRBJ2-7; 11 nucleotides line up with TRBD2. This clonotype was sampled from a woman aged 25 to 39 in good health and CMV-seropositive. The CDR3: CASSLLAGGDEQYF. The CDR3 bases are TGCGCCAGCAGCTTGTTAGCGGGAGGGGACGAGCAGTACTTC.